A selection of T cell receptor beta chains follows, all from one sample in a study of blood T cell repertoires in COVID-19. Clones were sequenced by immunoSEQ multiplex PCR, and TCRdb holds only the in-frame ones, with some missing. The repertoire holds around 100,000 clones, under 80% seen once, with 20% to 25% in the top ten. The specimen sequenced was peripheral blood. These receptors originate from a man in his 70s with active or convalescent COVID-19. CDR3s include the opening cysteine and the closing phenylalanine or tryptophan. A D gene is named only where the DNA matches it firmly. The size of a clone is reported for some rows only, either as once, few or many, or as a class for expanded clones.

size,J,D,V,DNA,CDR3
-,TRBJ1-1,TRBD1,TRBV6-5,TGTGCCAGCAGTTACCAGGGGGTAGCTTTCTTT,CASSYQGVAFF
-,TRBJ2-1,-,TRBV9,TGTGCCAGCAGCGTATCAATTGCGGCCTACAATGAGCAGTTCTTC,CASSVSIAAYNEQFF
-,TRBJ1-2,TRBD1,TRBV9,TGTGCCAGCAGCGCCGGCGGACAGGGAAGGGGGTCGATTGGCTACACCTTC,CASSAGGQGRGSIGYTF
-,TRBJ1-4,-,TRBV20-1,TGCAGTGCTAATGACCCTTTAACTGGTGAAAAACTGTTTTTT,CSANDPLTGEKLFF
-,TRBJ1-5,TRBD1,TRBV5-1,TGCGCCAGCAGCCTCGGGACAGGGGGTGGTCAGCCCCAGCATTTT,CASSLGTGGGQPQHF
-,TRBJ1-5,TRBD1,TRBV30,TGTGCCTGGAGTGGAGGACAGGGGATAAATCAGCCCCAGCATTTT,CAWSGGQGINQPQHF
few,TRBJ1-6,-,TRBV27,TGTGCCAGCAGAAGACAGACAGTACCCAGCTCCTATAATTCACCCCTCCACTTT,CASRRQTVPSSYNSPLHF
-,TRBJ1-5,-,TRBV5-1,TGCGCCAGCAGCAAGGACGGGGGCAATCAGCCCCAGCATTTT,CASSKDGGNQPQHF
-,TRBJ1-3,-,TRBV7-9,TGTGCCAGCAGCTTAACCGGGTCTAACTCTGGAAACACCATATATTTT,CASSLTGSNSGNTIYF
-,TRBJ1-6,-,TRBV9,TGTGCCAGCAGCGTAGCTGGACAGAGCTCCTATAATTCACCCCTCCACTTT,CASSVAGQSSYNSPLHF
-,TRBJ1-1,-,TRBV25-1,TGTGCCAGCAGCTGGGGGCAGACAACTGAAGCTTTCTTT,CASSWGQTTEAFF
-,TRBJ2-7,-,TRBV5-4,TGTGCCAGCAGCTTTGGACAGAAGTACGAGCAGTACTTC,CASSFGQKYEQYF
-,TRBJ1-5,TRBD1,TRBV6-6,TGTGCCAGCAGTCCGGACAGGGAGTCTAGACAGCCCCAGCATTTT,CASSPDRESRQPQHF
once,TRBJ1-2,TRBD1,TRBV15,TGTGCCACCAGCAGACCCGACAGGGCGAGCGGCTACACCTTC,CATSRPDRASGYTF
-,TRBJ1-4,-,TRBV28,TGTGCCAGCAGTTCCCAGGGTGCGACTAATGAAAAACTGTTTTTT,CASSSQGATNEKLFF
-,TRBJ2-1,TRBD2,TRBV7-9,TGTGCCAGCAGCGTACGGCTAGCGGGAGTAGGGGAGCAGTTCTTC,CASSVRLAGVGEQFF